One and the same sample provided the 17 T cell receptor beta chains below, sequenced in a study of cytomegalovirus exposure and HLA in healthy donors (TCRdb year 2017). The method was the immunoSEQ multiplex PCR assay. For the multiplex PCR, a mixture combining 60 forward primers for TCR Vbeta segments and 13 reverse primers for TCR Jbeta segments was used. Imported from immuneACCESS, the table was reduced by TCRdb to in-frame sequences with V and J called. These copies leave out some clones; in studies compared against another copy, an unresolved V gene accounts for under half, and the cause of the remainder is not known. This sample lists 150,000 to 200,000 clones; roughly 70% were detected once. Of the sample, more than 9% falls within the top ten clones. The specimen sequenced was PBMCs. Source of these receptors: a man aged 30 to 45 in good health and CMV-seropositive.

The chain has TRBV7-3 and TRBJ2-7, with D possibly TRBD2 on 5 matching bases. The V gene's germline CDR1 is SGHTA and CDR2 FQGTGA. The CDR3 is made up of 15 amino acids. The V end lost 2 bases, the J end lost 4 bases, and 15 bases lay between the germline ends. The CDR3 protein is CASSLSSGSGYEQYF. The CDR3 DNA reads TGTGCCAGCAGCTTATCCTCCGGCTCGGGATACGAGCAGTACTTC.

Concerning this clone: Other DNA sequences of this sample code for an identical CDR3. The chain couples TRBV5-8 to TRBJ2-2; 8 bases line up with TRBD1. The V segment lost 4 bases and the J segment 4 bases; nucleotides outside the gene matches: 9. The V gene's germline CDR1 is SGHTS and CDR2 YDEGEE. This CDR3 has 16 amino acids. Written as DNA, the CDR3 is TGTGCCAGCAGCGGGGGATGGGGGACAGGCACCGGGGAGCTGTTTTTT. This translates into CASSGGWGTGTGELFF.

The chain uses TRBV5-1 and TRBJ2-2, with a tentative D call TRBD2 (6 bases). The V gene lost 1 base and the J gene lost 7 bases, with 17 bases spanning the gap. Germline CDR1 is SGHRS and CDR2 is YFSETQ. There are 16 residues in the CDR3. CDR3 nucleotide sequence: TGCGCCAGCAGCTTGATGACTAGGGGTAACGGCGGGGAGCTGTTTTTT. Amino acids: CASSLMTRGNGGELFF.

This clone was recorded a few times. The chain combines TRBV27 with TRBJ2-7; 7 bases match TRBD2. V dropped 5 bases and J dropped 0; count of bases not matched to a gene: 7. Germline V CDR1 and CDR2: MNHEY, SMNVEV (reference sequence). CDR3 size: 15 residues. The CDR3 is CASSPLAESSYEQYF. Here the CDR3 DNA reads TGTGCCAGCAGTCCTCTAGCGGAAAGCTCCTACGAGCAGTACTTC.

The gene calls are TRBV5-8 and TRBJ2-2, with TRBD2 as a possible D gene (6 bases). The germline V gene encodes CDR1 SGHTS and CDR2 YDEGEE. V lost 2 bases and J lost 0, with 11 bases in between. This CDR3 comprises 16 residues. CDR3 nucleotide sequence: TGTGCCAGCAGCTTCCAACTAGCCGCGAACACCGGGGAGCTGTTTTTT. Translation gives CASSFQLAANTGELFF.

The chain links TRBV11-1 to TRBJ2-7; unclear D gene. V was shortened by 1 base and J by 5 bases, with 6 bases between the two germline ends. There are 12 residues in the CDR3. Germline CDR1 is SGHAT and CDR2 is FQDESV (reference sequence). CDR3 in amino acids: CASSLELHEQYF. The CDR3 DNA is TGTGCCAGCAGCTTAGAGCTCCACGAGCAGTACTTC.

This clone has just a few counts. The chain combines TRBV9 with TRBJ2-5, with 8 nucleotides matching TRBD1. This CDR3 has 15 residues. The V gene end was trimmed by 2 bases and the J gene end by 5 bases; junction bases not matched to a gene: 8. Germline lookup yields CDR1 SGDLS and CDR2 YYNGEE. CDR3: CASSVNRGAWETQYF. In DNA form, the CDR3 reads TGTGCCAGCAGCGTGAACAGGGGGGCATGGGAGACCCAGTACTTC. Using reference TRBV9 and TRBJ2-5 for the parts outside the CDR3, the full variable domain is DSGVTQTPKHLITATGQRVTLRCSPRSGDLSVYWYQQSLDQGLQFLIQYYNGEERAKGNILERFSAQQFPDLHSELNLSSLELGDSALYFCASSVNRGAWETQYFGPGTRLLVL.

The chain joins TRBV4-2 to TRBJ2-7; 7 bases map to TRBD2. CDR1 is LGHNA and CDR2 is YNFKEQ in the germline V gene. The trim removed 2 bases at V and 6 bases at J, leaving 13 bases unmatched. CDR3 length: 16 amino acids. The CDR3 loop reads CASSQFGGRIYTEQYF. CDR3 coding DNA: TGTGCCAGCAGCCAATTTGGCGGGAGAATCTATACCGAGCAGTACTTC.

This chain uses TRBV7-9 with TRBJ2-7; 7 bases agree with TRBD2. Losses at the gene ends were 1 base for V and 2 bases for J; bases not matched to a gene: 5. Germline CDR1 is SEHNR and CDR2 is FQNEAQ (reference sequence). This CDR3 comprises 15 residues. CDR3: CASSLGVLAAYEQYF. The CDR3 DNA reads as TGTGCCAGCAGCTTAGGTGTCCTAGCGGCCTACGAGCAGTACTTC.

V gene TRBV9 combines with J gene TRBJ1-1; weak D call: TRBD1 (5 bases). V shed 0 bases and J shed 1 base, with 10 bases lying between them. The V gene's germline CDR1 is SGDLS and CDR2 YYNGEE. This CDR3 is 15 amino acids long. The CDR3 DNA sequence: TGTGCCAGCAGCGTAGAAGGACACAGGAACACTGAAGCTTTCTTT. Translation: CASSVEGHRNTEAFF. The whole variable domain, remainder taken from reference TRBV9 and TRBJ1-1, is DSGVTQTPKHLITATGQRVTLRCSPRSGDLSVYWYQQSLDQGLQFLIQYYNGEERAKGNILERFSAQQFPDLHSELNLSSLELGDSALYFCASSVEGHRNTEAFFGQGTRLTVV.

The CDR3 is CASSGDSSNQPQHF. DNA of the CDR3: TGCGCCAGCAGTGGGGACAGTAGCAATCAGCCCCAGCATTTT. The V gene is TRBV10-2, the J gene TRBJ1-5, with 7 nucleotides matching TRBD1. CDR1 is WSHSY and CDR2 is SAAADI in the germline V gene. The CDR3 consists of 14 residues. V trimming: 4 bases; J trimming: 0 bases; junction bases outside the gene matches: 0.

This sequence joins TRBV6-5 and TRBJ1-2; D may be TRBD1 (6 bases). The V and J ends lost 5 bases and 6 bases respectively, with 13 bases between them. Germline CDR1 is MNHEY and CDR2 is SVGAGI. This CDR3 comprises 13 residues. The CDR3 nucleotides are TGTGCCAGCAGTGTATCGACAGGAGATGGCTACACCTTC. Translated, it gives CASSVSTGDGYTF.

The rearrangement uses TRBV6-1 and TRBJ2-1; D remains unclear. Germline CDR1 MNHNS, CDR2 SASEGT. The CDR3 runs to 13 residues. Trimming took off 3 bases at V and 4 bases at J, with 7 bases between the two ends. CDR3 amino acids: CASSELPYNEQFF. For the CDR3, the DNA is TGTGCCAGCAGTGAGCTACCGTACAATGAGCAGTTCTTC.

This clone was observed a few times. The rearrangement uses TRBV30 and TRBJ1-5; D gene uncertain. Trimming stripped 0 bases from V and 8 bases from J, with 11 bases between. The V gene's germline CDR1 is GTSNPN and CDR2 SVGIG (reference sequence). The CDR3 runs 13 residues. CDR3 DNA: TGTGCCTGGAGTGTACAGTTGGGAGAGCCCCAGCATTTT. It specifies CAWSVQLGEPQHF.

The genes are TRBV13 and TRBJ1-2; 9 bases agree with TRBD1. The CDR3 consists of 15 residues. V lost 4 bases to trimming and J lost 4 bases; unmatched junction nucleotides: 7. Germline V CDR1 and CDR2: PRHDT, FYEKMQ (reference sequence). The CDR3 region has the DNA TGTGCCAGCAGCTCACGACAGGGGGTTGTCTATGGCTACACCTTC. The encoded protein is CASSSRQGVVYGYTF. Full variable domain (remainder filled in from reference TRBV13 and TRBJ1-2): AAGVIQSPRHLIKEKRETATLKCYPIPRHDTVYWYQQGPGQDPQFLISFYEKMQSDKGSIPDRFSAQQFSDYHSELNMSSLELGDSALYFCASSSRQGVVYGYTFGSGTRLTVV.

V gene TRBV6-1 combines with J gene TRBJ1-1, with D unclear. Germline V CDR1 and CDR2: MNHNS, SASEGT. The V and J ends lost 1 base and 0 bases respectively, with 12 bases between them. The CDR3 has 16 amino acids. The CDR3 sequence is CASSEDSETMNTEAFF. Here the CDR3 DNA reads TGTGCCAGCAGTGAAGATTCGGAGACTATGAACACTGAAGCTTTCTTT.

The chain combines TRBV7-2 with TRBJ2-7; D remains unclear. Trimming stripped 5 bases from V and 2 bases from J, with 10 bases between. The CDR3 length is 13 residues. Germline-derived CDR1 and CDR2 are SGHTA and FQGNSA. As DNA, the CDR3 is TGTGCCAGCAGCCAAACGCCGGCCTACGAGCAGTACTTC. It codes for CASSQTPAYEQYF.